This T cell receptor beta chain was recorded in a study of T cells in women clearing cervical HPV infection. Background on the study: Cases were women with histologically confirmed HPV16-related CIN3 or worse, including a couple of invasive cancers. Controls' single incident HPV16 infection cleared within 12 months without precancer.

Germline V gives CDR1 SGHRS, CDR2 YFSETQ. The CDR3 runs 14 residues. V shed 2 bases and J 2 bases; nucleotides not matched to a gene: 3. Comment on this clone: Its antigen remains unknown. The read ends 3 residues shy of where the CDR3 ends; the end is completed using the germline J gene.

Overall study findings and caveats: Repertoire richness, not evenness, was significantly elevated in CIN3+ cases versus controls.

Average input was 1200 ng genomic DNA for immunoSEQ TCR beta CDR3 amplification. Here immunoSEQ multiplex PCR was the method, and the copy in TCRdb shows in-frame clones only, minus some. The listing contains 30,000 or so clones. The V call is TRBV5-1, the J call TRBJ2-5, with TRBD2 matching 7 bases. This receptor was obtained from a woman aged 18-70 years with a cervical HPV16 infection that either progressed to CIN3+ or cleared (not recorded which). Sequencing used blood buffy coat. The CDR3 loop reads CASSLRGDQETQYF. Incomplete CDR3 DNA: TGCGCCAGCAGCTTACGGGGGGATCAAGAGACC.